The text below deals with one TCR beta chain. Its specificity is not known. This specimen comes from a study of blood T cells in healthy people across ages. Study-level results: Shifts in expanded clonotypes may have been confounded by donor CMV status, which was unknown. Roughly linearly, TCR beta diversity per million T cells fell as age increased.

V lost 11 bases to trimming and J lost 3 bases, with 13 bases between them. This CDR3 has 12 residues. Germline values: CDR1 KGHDR, CDR2 SFDVKD. With each sample, at least 5 micrograms of total RNA were extracted. It was with a sample-barcoded 5' primer and a J-beta primer mix that a second PCR of about 7 to 12 cycles was run. TCRdb fed the 5' RACE reads into MiXCR, producing one record per CDR3 protein. The sample has 850,000 to 1,000,000 distinct CDR3 sequences, around 48% seen once. Sequenced: blood. The genes are TRBV24-1 and TRBJ2-7, with D unclear. This TCR came from a man aged 25-40 years in good health. The DNA for the CDR3 is TGTGCCATCGGTGACGATTACTACGAGCAGTACTTC. This sequence encodes CAIGDDYYEQYF.